The 11 T cell receptor beta chains below come from one sample, sequenced in a study of CD4+ T cells in melanoma. Data came from immunoSEQ multiplex PCR; TCRdb stores just in-frame clones and leaves some out. Counted here are about 9,900 clones, around 63% occurring once; the ten biggest clones make up roughly a fifth. The sample consisted of peripheral blood. The receptors shown here come from a human donor with melanoma.

V usage is TRBV19 and J usage is TRBJ1-3; D is uncertain. Germline CDR1 reads LNHDA; CDR2 reads SQIVND (reference sequence). CDR3 length: 15 amino acids. The germline V and J ends were trimmed by 3 bases and 0 bases, with 9 bases remaining between them. The CDR3 loop reads CASSILKSSGNTIYF. The CDR3 DNA reads as TGTGCCAGTAGTATTCTCAAGAGCTCTGGAAACACCATATATTTT.

This clone is a singleton in its sample. The chain links TRBV9 to TRBJ1-3; D is undetermined. Trimming left V 2 bases short and J 0 bases short, with 9 bases between. The CDR3 totals 15 residues. Germline CDR1 SGDLS, CDR2 YYNGEE. The CDR3 coding sequence is TGTGCCAGCAGCGTGGACCAATTCTCTGGAAACACCATATATTTT. It encodes CASSVDQFSGNTIYF.

The V and J genes are TRBV10-2 and TRBJ2-7, with TRBD1 identical over 9 bases. V shed 6 bases and J 2 bases; nucleotides not matched to a gene: 2. CDR1 and CDR2 from the germline V gene are WSHSY and SAAADI. The CDR3 length is 13 residues. The CDR3 loop is CASSGTGPYEQYF. The CDR3 DNA is TGCGCCAGCAGCGGGACAGGGCCCTACGAGCAGTACTTC.

The chain recombines TRBV19 with TRBJ1-1, with TRBD1 matching over 7 bases. The J segment lost 0 bases and the V segment lost 10 bases, leaving 2 bases of the junction unmatched. Germline CDR1 reads LNHDA; CDR2 reads SQIVND (reference sequence). This CDR3 region has 12 residues. CDR3: CATTGLNTEAFF. The DNA of the CDR3 is TGTGCCACGACAGGGTTGAACACTGAAGCTTTCTTT. Complete variable domain (other parts from reference TRBV19 and TRBJ1-1): DGGITQSPKYLFRKEGQNVTLSCEQNLNHDAMYWYRQDPGQGLRLIYYSQIVNDFQKGDIAEGYSVSREKKESFPLTVTSAQKNPTAFYLCATTGLNTEAFFGQGTRLTVV.

The V call is TRBV4-3, the J call TRBJ2-7; possible D gene TRBD1, 6 bases. V was trimmed by 3 bases and J by 3 bases, leaving 18 bases between them. In germline, CDR1 is LGHNA, CDR2 YSLEER. The CDR3 is 16 residues long. The DNA of the CDR3 is TGCGCCAGCAGCCAGGACCAGGGGTCAGCCTACTACGAGCAGTACTTC. The encoded protein is CASSQDQGSAYYEQYF.

The chain recombines TRBV6-1 with TRBJ2-2; D is possibly TRBD1 (6 bases). CDR3 length equals 12 residues. Per the germline V gene, CDR1 is MNHNS and CDR2 is SASEGT. This CDR3 reads CAMTGFNGELFF. The CDR3 DNA is TGTGCTATGACAGGTTTTAACGGGGAGCTGTTTTTT.

The gene calls are TRBV6-1 and TRBJ1-4, with 9 bases matching TRBD1. CDR3 length: 15 residues. Losses at the gene ends were 7 bases for V and 7 bases for J; bases not matched to a gene: 10. The germline V gene has CDR1 MNHNS and CDR2 SASEGT. CDR3 nucleotides: TGTGCCAGCACCGTCGACAGGGGGGCGGTTGAAAAACTGTTTTTT. Its translation is CASTVDRGAVEKLFF.

The genes are TRBV11-2 and TRBJ2-2, with 9 nucleotides matching TRBD2. There are 16 residues in the CDR3. Germline assignment: CDR1 SGHAT and CDR2 FQNNGV. The J segment lost 1 base and the V segment lost 3 bases, leaving 3 bases of the junction unmatched. In nucleotides, the CDR3 is TGTGCCAGCAGCTTCCCGACTAGCGGGAACACCGGGGAGCTGTTTTTT. Translated: CASSFPTSGNTGELFF.

Details on this clone: A far bigger clonotype differs at one base, so this is likely a read error. V is TRBV5-1 and J is TRBJ2-3, with D perhaps matching TRBD2 (6 bases). V was clipped by 1 base and J by 2 bases, with 14 bases between them. This CDR3 has 16 residues. Per germline, CDR1 SGHRS and CDR2 YFSETQ. The CDR3 nucleotides read TGCGCCAGCAGCTTGCGTGGGGAGGTGGTCACAGATACGCAGTATTTT. Its protein product is CASSLRGEVVTDTQYF.

A few counts support this clone. This chain joins TRBV11-2 and TRBJ1-5, with a possible D match to TRBD1 (5 bases). This CDR3 contains 14 residues. The ends were cut back, 1 base at V and 4 bases at J, with 8 bases in the middle. Germline V lookup: CDR1 SGHAT, CDR2 FQNNGV. The DNA of the CDR3 is TGTGCCAGCAGCTTAGGACAGACTAATCAGCCCCAGCATTTT. Translated, it gives CASSLGQTNQPQHF.

This clone appeared a few times. The genes are TRBV6-5 and TRBJ1-1; TRBD1 matches 7 bases. In germline, CDR1 is MNHEY, CDR2 SVGAGI. V lost 7 bases and J lost 4; bases outside the gene matches: 12. CDR3 length equals 15 residues. The CDR3 is CASKLRTGRGTEAFF. DNA of the CDR3: TGTGCCAGCAAACTCAGGACAGGACGGGGCACTGAAGCTTTCTTT.